This T cell receptor (beta chain) was found in a study of cytomegalovirus exposure and HLA in healthy donors. Overall study results and limits: Prior analysis indicated that the majority of TCR beta V segments exhibited productivity approximately 90% or approximately 30% of the time. At a 0.05 false discovery rate, a later analysis found some 17,000 TCR beta sequences to be associated with HLA alleles.

The CDR3 extends over 18 amino acids. V trimming: 5 bases; J trimming: 0 bases; junction bases outside the gene matches: 7. CDR1 MDHEN and CDR2 SYDVKM come from the germline V gene. Comments on this clone: The antigen is unknown.

Primers included in the PCR were 60 Vbeta and 13 Jbeta primers. The repertoire was sequenced with immunoSEQ multiplex PCR; TCRdb's copy has only in-frame clones and lacks some. Among about 21,000 clones listed, 70% to 80% were seen once. Material for sequencing was PBMCs. This TCR was sampled from a man aged 55 to 70 in good health and CMV-seronegative. This rearrangement joins TRBV28 to TRBJ2-4, with 13 bases aligning to TRBD2. The chain's CDR3 is CASSRRGLAGPAKNIQYF. DNA of the CDR3: TGTGCCAGCAGTCGCCGGGGACTAGCGGGACCAGCCAAAAACATTCAGTACTTC.